Listed below are T cell receptor beta chains from one sample, sequenced in a study of beta chain features in type 1 diabetes. Using immunoSEQ multiplex PCR, the repertoire was profiled, and TCRdb retains in-frame clones only, with some absent. Of under 850,000 clones in the sample, roughly 13% were seen once. Sequenced material: naive CD4+ T cells from blood. The receptors here all came from a man aged 18 to 29 with type 1 diabetes. The CDR3 runs from the conserved cysteine through the conserved F or W. The D gene is left open where the match is weak. Only part of the rows carry a size: once, few, many, or a class if the clone is expanded.

TRBV7-9	.	few	TRBJ1-2	CASSLRDGGTLANYGYTF	TGTGCCAGCAGCTTACGGGACGGAGGGACGTTGGCTAACTATGGCTACACCTTC
TRBV7-2	.	.	TRBJ1-2	CASSLQQGHHYGYTF	TGTGCCAGCAGCTTACAACAGGGACATCACTATGGCTACACCTTC
TRBV19	.	.	TRBJ1-5	CASSLRRERNQPQHF	TGTGCCAGTAGTTTACGGCGTGAGAGGAATCAGCCCCAGCATTTT
TRBV7-9	.	few	TRBJ1-5	CASSLVEQPQHF	TGTGCCAGCAGCTTAGTCGAACAGCCCCAGCATTTT
TRBV6-1	.	.	TRBJ2-5	CASSEHGETQYF	TGTGCCAGCAGTGAACATGGAGAGACCCAGTACTTC
TRBV5-1	.	.	TRBJ1-1	CASTQGGEWTEAFF	TGCGCCAGCACCCAAGGGGGAGAGTGGACTGAAGCTTTCTTT
TRBV30	TRBD1	.	TRBJ2-1	CACAPGQYNEQFF	TGTGCCTGCGCCCCGGGACAGTATAATGAGCAGTTCTTC
TRBV5-4	.	few	TRBJ2-1	CASSFGTGAYNEQFF	TGTGCCAGCAGCTTTGGGACTGGTGCTTACAATGAGCAGTTCTTC
TRBV30	.	few	TRBJ2-2	CAWSVSWTGELFF	TGTGCCTGGAGTGTAAGCTGGACCGGGGAGCTGTTTTTT
TRBV5-4	.	few	TRBJ2-1	CASSVGPSSYNEQFF	TGTGCCAGCAGCGTGGGACCTAGCTCCTACAATGAGCAGTTCTTC
TRBV7-2	TRBD2	many	TRBJ2-3	CASSLALAGGTDTQYF	TGTGCCAGCAGCTTAGCACTAGCGGGGGGCACAGATACGCAGTATTTT
TRBV30	.	few	TRBJ1-5	CAWSVPPGEQPQHF	TGTGCCTGGAGTGTACCCCCAGGGGAGCAGCCCCAGCATTTT
TRBV13	TRBD2	.	TRBJ2-6	CASSLLAGATSGANVLTF	TGTGCCAGCAGCCTCTTAGCGGGGGCTACCTCTGGGGCCAACGTCCTGACTTTC
TRBV6-5	.	.	TRBJ2-5	CASSALTGKETQYF	TGTGCCAGCAGTGCCCTTACTGGGAAAGAGACCCAGTACTTC
TRBV5-1	.	.	TRBJ2-2	CASSLSHTGELFF	TGCGCCAGCAGCTTGTCCCACACCGGGGAGCTGTTTTTT
TRBV6-5	TRBD2	.	TRBJ2-1	CASSQLAVNNEQFF	TGTGCCAGCAGCCAACTAGCGGTGAATAATGAGCAGTTCTTC
TRBV7-9	.	few	TRBJ2-1	CASSRTDNEQFF	TGTGCCAGCAGTCGGACTGACAATGAGCAGTTCTTC
TRBV6-5	TRBD1	.	TRBJ2-2	CASSPGQGNTGELFF	TGTGCCAGCAGTCCAGGACAGGGTAACACCGGGGAGCTGTTTTTT
TRBV30	TRBD1	.	TRBJ1-2	CAWSVTIAGQGENGYTF	TGTGCCTGGAGTGTAACCATTGCGGGACAGGGGGAGAATGGCTACACCTTC
TRBV23-1	.	.	TRBJ1-5	CASRGFGDTRSNQPQHF	TGCGCCAGCAGGGGGTTCGGTGACACACGTAGCAATCAGCCCCAGCATTTT
TRBV4-1	.	few	TRBJ1-1	CASSRGSTAEAFF	TGCGCCAGCAGCCGAGGATCAACCGCTGAAGCTTTCTTT
TRBV10-3	.	.	TRBJ1-2	CAISPEGFGYTF	TGTGCCATCAGTCCGGAAGGTTTCGGCTACACCTTC
TRBV10-3	.	few	TRBJ2-7	CAISRDYEQYF	TGTGCCATCAGCAGAGACTACGAGCAGTACTTC
TRBV7-2	.	few	TRBJ1-6	CASSYVRTNNSPLHF	TGTGCCAGCAGCTACGTACGGACGAACAATTCACCCCTCCACTTT
TRBV30	.	.	TRBJ1-1	CAWTPSTPEAFF	TGTGCCTGGACCCCCAGTACCCCTGAAGCTTTCTTT
TRBV5-1	.	few	TRBJ2-5	CASSLGLEETQYF	TGCGCCAGCAGCTTGGGGCTCGAAGAGACCCAGTACTTC
TRBV7-9	.	few	TRBJ2-7	CASSPASWEQYF	TGTGCCAGCAGCCCCGCATCGTGGGAGCAGTACTTC
TRBV7-9	.	few	TRBJ2-5	CASSLGVQDLYQETQYF	TGTGCCAGCAGCTTGGGGGTACAGGACCTGTACCAAGAGACCCAGTACTTC
TRBV10-3	TRBD1	.	TRBJ2-7	CAIRQGQGASYEQYF	TGTGCCATCAGACAGGGACAGGGGGCGTCCTACGAGCAGTACTTC
TRBV18	.	few	TRBJ1-2	CASSTSPRGPGGYTF	TGTGCCAGCTCAACCTCGCCCCGCGGCCCGGGTGGCTACACCTTC
TRBV2	.	.	TRBJ2-7	CASRDRVEGEQYF	TGTGCCAGCAGAGACAGGGTGGAGGGCGAGCAGTACTTC
TRBV14	.	.	TRBJ2-7	CASSPSLYEQYF	TGTGCCAGCAGCCCCTCCCTCTACGAGCAGTACTTC
TRBV4-1	.	.	TRBJ2-7	CASSQDIDTWGDHEQYF	TGCGCCAGCAGCCAAGATATAGATACATGGGGAGATCACGAGCAGTACTTC
TRBV6-1	.	few	TRBJ2-2	CASSETTGELFF	TGTGCCAGCAGTGAAACCACCGGGGAGCTGTTTTTT
TRBV6-1	TRBD1	.	TRBJ2-5	CAIRQGETQYF	TGTGCCATCCGACAGGGGGAGACCCAGTACTTC
TRBV7-9	.	.	TRBJ1-3	CASSPQGPGNTIYF	TGTGCCAGCAGCCCACAGGGTCCTGGAAACACCATATATTTT
TRBV25-1	TRBD1	.	TRBJ2-7	CASSHPGQVSDEQYF	TGTGCCAGCAGTCATCCGGGACAGGTCTCCGACGAGCAGTACTTC
TRBV10-3	.	.	TRBJ2-2	CAISASGGRTGELFF	TGTGCCATCAGTGCATCCGGGGGTCGAACCGGGGAGCTGTTTTTT
TRBV6-1	.	.	TRBJ1-1	CASSYLTGRTEAFF	TGTGCCAGCAGCTACTTAACAGGGAGAACTGAAGCTTTCTTT
TRBV25-1	.	.	TRBJ1-3	CASSVTGKVHTIYF	TGTGCCAGCAGTGTCACAGGGAAGGTCCACACCATATATTTT
TRBV29-1	.	.	TRBJ2-1	CSVVRDFSLDEQFF	TGCAGCGTTGTCCGGGACTTCTCCTTGGATGAGCAGTTCTTC
TRBV6-5	.	.	TRBJ1-5	CASSPGDLSNQPQHF	TGTGCCAGCAGTCCAGGGGACCTTAGCAATCAGCCCCAGCATTTT
TRBV18	.	.	TRBJ2-3	CASSPGAGTYTDTQYF	TGTGCCAGCTCACCGGGTGCGGGTACTTACACAGATACGCAGTATTTT
TRBV9	TRBD1	.	TRBJ2-7	CASSVKGQGDEQYF	TGTGCCAGCAGCGTGAAGGGACAGGGCGACGAGCAGTACTTC
TRBV28	TRBD1	few	TRBJ2-7	CASTGVGTAYEQYF	TGTGCCAGCACCGGCGTAGGGACAGCCTACGAGCAGTACTTC
TRBV10-3	TRBD1	.	TRBJ1-5	CAISPKGTGGPNQPQHF	TGTGCCATCAGTCCCAAAGGGACAGGGGGACCTAATCAGCCCCAGCATTTT
TRBV30	.	.	TRBJ2-5	CAWSVTGQETQYF	TGTGCCTGGAGTGTGACAGGCCAAGAGACCCAGTACTTC
TRBV2	TRBD1	.	TRBJ2-7	CASSRQGTYEQYF	TGTGCCAGCAGTCGACAGGGGACCTACGAGCAGTACTTC
TRBV4-1	TRBD1	few	TRBJ1-2	CASSRGQGYGYTF	TGCGCCAGCAGCCGGGGACAGGGGTATGGCTACACCTTC